This T cell receptor beta chain was sequenced in a study of cytomegalovirus exposure and HLA in healthy donors. Trimming took 5 bases from V and 2 from J; bases not matched to a gene: 4. Germline V gene sequence: CDR1 SGHRS, CDR2 YFSETQ. CDR3 length: 13 amino acids. Only in-frame clones appear in the TCRdb table, and some are missing; sequencing was by immunoSEQ multiplex PCR. Seen here are 160,000 or so clones, about 83% observed once, and the top ten hold approximately 1.5%. V gene TRBV5-1 combines with J gene TRBJ2-7; 7 bases match TRBD1. The sample comprised PBMCs. The origin of this receptor is a woman in her 30s in good health and CMV-seronegative. In nucleotides, the CDR3 is TGCGCCAGCAGGAAAACAGGGGCCTACGAGCAGTACTTC. It specifies CASRKTGAYEQYF. Based on the CDR3 plus reference TRBV5-1 and TRBJ2-7, the full variable domain is KAGVTQTPRYLIKTRGQQVTLSCSPISGHRSVSWYQQTPGQGLQFLFEYFSETQRNKGNFPGRFSGRQFSNSRSEMNVSTLELGDSALYLCASRKTGAYEQYFGPGTRLTVT.